This record concerns one T cell receptor beta chain sequence. Other DNA sequences of this sample code for an identical CDR3. Trimming took off 6 bases at V and 1 base at J, with 9 bases between the two ends. This CDR3 is built from 13 residues. Germline CDR1 LNHDA, CDR2 SQIVND (reference sequence). The data were obtained in a study of blood T cell repertoires in COVID-19. Study background: Material from acute and convalescent COVID-19 was sourced from the United States, Italy and Spain. T cells, B-cell-depleted T cells, or PBMCs provided the cDNA or gDNA that served as material.

Sequenced by immunoSEQ multiplex PCR; TCRdb stores in-frame clones only, minus some. This sample yields around 380,000 clones, of which more than 65% are seen a single time; about 1% belongs to the top ten. The TCR was taken from a human donor with acute or convalescent COVID-19. The donor label of this sample is uncertain. The chain couples TRBV19 to TRBJ1-1; no clear D. Sequencing was performed on peripheral blood. The CDR3, as DNA: TGTGCCAGTAGAGGCCGCGGGAACACTGAAGCTTTCTTT. Its translation: CASRGRGNTEAFF.